The next 10 T cell receptor beta chains were all read from a single sample in a study of Graves' ophthalmopathy and Graves' hyperthyroidism. TCR beta CDR3 regions were amplified from RNA transcripts. Following a first-round RT-PCR that used HTBI primers, a second-round multiplex PCR was carried out. TCRdb redid the calling of the multiplex PCR reads with MiXCR, one entry per CDR3 protein. The repertoire consists of roughly 400,000 distinct CDR3 sequences, with roughly 15% occurring once and the leading ten covering 2.4%. Sequenced: peripheral blood. The receptor source for this set is an adult woman with stable Graves' hyperthyroidism.

This clonotype occurred many times. V gene TRBV6-1 combines with J gene TRBJ2-2; 10 nucleotides match TRBD2. From germline, CDR1 is MNHNS and CDR2 SASEGT. The V segment lost 3 bases and the J segment 6 bases; nucleotides outside the gene matches: 16. The CDR3 contains 19 residues. The CDR3, as DNA: TGTGCCAGCAGTGAGGATTTCTGGGCTAGCGGGAGTAGGGCCGGGGAGCTGTTTTTT. It encodes CASSEDFWASGSRAGELFF.

This clonotype has ten or more counts. The chain has TRBV6-5 and TRBJ2-7; 11 nucleotides agree with TRBD2. V was pared by 6 bases and J by 4 bases, with 5 bases of the junction left unmatched. Germline values: CDR1 MNHEY, CDR2 SVGAGI. The length of the CDR3 is 14 residues. CDR3 loop: CASRLTSGDYEQYF. The CDR3, as DNA: TGTGCCAGCAGACTGACTAGCGGGGATTACGAGCAGTACTTC.

The sample holds many counts of this clonotype. This chain joins TRBV28 and TRBJ2-7; 8 nucleotides line up with TRBD1. Germline V gene lookup returns CDR1 MDHEN and CDR2 SYDVKM. The trim removed 5 bases at V and 11 bases at J, leaving 20 bases unmatched. The CDR3 has 16 amino acids. CDR3 sequence (DNA): TGTGCCAGCAGTCCCAGGACAGGGTCTTCTCCTAGAAGTGAGTACTTC. Translating it yields CASSPRTGSSPRSEYF.

This clonotype was counted a few times. In nucleotides, the CDR3 is TGTGCCAGCAGCCCAATCAGGGGCCCCTCCTACGAGCAGTACTTC. This gives the protein CASSPIRGPSYEQYF. The V and J genes are TRBV11-2 and TRBJ2-7; possibly TRBD1 for D (6 bases). Germline V gene sequence: CDR1 SGHAT, CDR2 FQNNGV. CDR3 length: 15 residues. Trimming removed 5 bases at V and 0 bases at J, with 14 bases between.

This chain uses TRBV11-2 with TRBJ2-7; 8 bases match TRBD1. CDR1 and CDR2 (germline): SGHAT, FQNNGV. This CDR3 region has 16 residues. V gave up 5 bases and J gave up 0 bases; unmatched junction bases: 9. Here the CDR3 DNA reads TGTGCCAGCAGCCCCAGGACAGGGAGGAGCTCCTACGAGCAGTACTTC. Its protein product is CASSPRTGRSSYEQYF.

The chain uses TRBV6-1 and TRBJ1-1; D perhaps matches TRBD1 (6 bases). Germline V gene sequence: CDR1 MNHNS, CDR2 SASEGT. V was cut by 6 bases and J by 6 bases, with 17 bases left in between. The CDR3 is 14 amino acids. Written as DNA, the CDR3 is TGTGCCAGCAGAGAAACAGGGCTCGAGGCTGAAGCTTTCTTT. Its protein is CASRETGLEAEAFF.

This clonotype showed up just a few times. The chain combines TRBV18 with TRBJ1-1; D gene ambiguous. This CDR3 is built from 14 residues. CDR1 and CDR2 (germline): KGHSH, LQKENI. V lost 0 bases to trimming and J lost 0 bases, with 5 bases between them. The CDR3 DNA follows: TGTGCCAGCTCACCACCTTCAGTGAACACTGAAGCTTTCTTT. Its translation is CASSPPSVNTEAFF.

In this sample, this clonotype turned up many times. V gene TRBV5-1 combines with J gene TRBJ1-1; the D is unclear. V lost 3 bases and J 1 base, leaving 10 bases between the germline ends. This CDR3 has 14 residues. Germline V lookup: CDR1 SGHRS, CDR2 YFSETQ. The CDR3 bases are TGCGCCAGCAGCTCCAGCTTCGGGAACACTGAAGCTTTCTTT. It encodes CASSSSFGNTEAFF.

For this clonotype: Given a much more abundant clone one base away, this may be a read error. This chain uses TRBV12-3 or TRBV12-4 with TRBJ2-2; a weak D match, TRBD2 (5 bases). The CDR3 has 13 amino acids. Trimming shortened V by 6 bases and J by 4 bases, and 9 bases separated the two germline ends. CDR3 DNA: TGTGCCAGCAGAGCGGAGAGCACCGGGGAGCTGTTTTTT. As protein: CASRAESTGELFF.

This clonotype was detected many times. This chain uses TRBV6-1 with TRBJ2-2; D unresolved. The germline gives CDR1 MNHNS, CDR2 SASEGT. This CDR3 comprises 12 residues. Trimming shortened V by 7 bases and J by 6 bases, and 9 bases separated the two germline ends. The CDR3 DNA reads as TGTGCCAGCACCTCAGACGCCGGGGAGCTGTTTTTT. The encoded protein is CASTSDAGELFF.